This T cell receptor beta chain stems from a study of tumor-infiltrating lymphocytes in primary liver carcinoma. Findings and caveats of the study: Tumors carried a top-250-clone fraction significantly exceeding that of blood (p = 0.039). Present in all five tumor regions were only about 7.5-24% of the top clones. Paired tumor-adjacent and tumor-blood samples overlapped less than tumor region pairs did.

Co-extraction yielded RNA and DNA from around 20-30 mg of unsorted bulk tissue. A constant-region primer served to make TCR beta cDNA from roughly 540 ng total RNA. Nested multiplex PCR, run for three rounds with slightly modified ARM-PCR, yielded TCR beta libraries. The first two PCR rounds, roughly 11 cycles each, used TRBV1-TRBV30 forward primers and a C-beta reverse primer. TCRdb reprocessed the multiplex PCR reads via MiXCR and lists one record per CDR3 protein. The sample yields 150,000 to 200,000 distinct CDR3 sequences, around four fifths seen once. The CDR3 spans 14 residues, counting both ends. Germline V gene lookup returns CDR1 MNHEY and CDR2 SVGAGI. As for this clonotype: Antigen specificity is unknown. The conserved final phenylalanine or tryptophan is absent from the CDR3, which likely points to a read error. It is unclear where the CDR3 begins or ends on the DNA, so no DNA is shown, and the CDR3 is as TCRdb lists it.

The genes are TRBV6-5 and TRBJ1-5. Sequences were obtained from tumor tissue from primary liver carcinoma. The TCR was taken from a middle-aged man with primary liver carcinoma and hepatitis B virus infection. CDR3 loop: CASSYSTDDQPQHL.